This T cell receptor (beta chain) was recovered during a study of blood T cell repertoires in COVID-19. Study information: Nucleic acid was either cDNA or gDNA, and it came from T cells, B-cell-depleted T cells, or PBMCs.

The V and J ends lost 0 bases and 7 bases, in that order; junction bases with no gene match: 7. This CDR3 is 15 amino acids long. Germline loops: CDR1 SGHRS, CDR2 YFSETQ. Authors' data handling: Reference gene primer amplification gave nucleated cell count estimates. The assay was immunoSEQ multiplex PCR, and TCRdb's table has in-frame clones only and misses some. That table gives V, J and clone size, and the DNA gave D and trimming. This sample carries almost 90,000 clones, around nine tenths of them seen once, and the ten largest clones take roughly 10%. Sequences were obtained from peripheral blood. The chain links TRBV5-1 to TRBJ1-1, with TRBD1 matching 9 bases. This TCR came from a man older than 75 with acute or convalescent COVID-19. In nucleotides, the CDR3 is TGCGCCAGCAGCTTGGGGGACAGGGCGAGCAATGAAGCTTTCTTT. It specifies CASSLGDRASNEAFF.